This is a list of T cell receptor beta chains from one sample in a study of blood T cell repertoires in COVID-19. Clones were sequenced by immunoSEQ multiplex PCR, and TCRdb holds only the in-frame ones, with some missing. The sample includes about 170,000 clones, approximately 86% of them seen just once. Source material: peripheral blood. These TCRs come from a man in his 60s who had recovered from COVID-19. Each CDR3 is given with its conserved first and last residue. D genes are given only for firm matches. Size tells how often a clone was seen (once, few, many) or the class of an expanded clone, and some rows leave it out.

clone_size j_call d_call v_call cdr3_aa cdr3_nt
. TRBJ2-2 TRBD2 TRBV30 CAWSVAGGTGELFF TGTGCCTGGAGTGTAGCGGGGGGCACCGGGGAGCTGTTTTTT
. TRBJ2-3 TRBD1 TRBV11-2 CASSRDRGDTQYF TGTGCCAGCAGCCGGGACAGGGGTGATACGCAGTATTTT
. TRBJ2-3 TRBD2 TRBV11-3 CASSGLAGADTQYF TGTGCCAGTTCCGGACTAGCGGGGGCAGATACGCAGTATTTT
. TRBJ2-3 . TRBV7-7 CASAPGLGAGGAQYF TGTGCTAGCGCCCCTGGACTGGGGGCGGGTGGAGCGCAGTATTTT
. TRBJ1-6 . TRBV7-9 CASSLGWTEVSPLHF TGTGCCAGCAGCTTAGGTTGGACGGAGGTTTCACCCCTCCACTTT
. TRBJ2-5 TRBD2 TRBV11-2 CASSLSGTLQETQYF TGTGCCAGCAGCTTAAGCGGGACGCTTCAAGAGACCCAGTACTTC
many TRBJ1-5 . TRBV27 CASSLSVWKGGSDNQPQHF TGTGCCAGCAGTTTATCTGTTTGGAAGGGAGGGTCCGATAATCAGCCCCAGCATTTT
once TRBJ1-1 . TRBV23-1 CASSQVKRLVGCEAFF TGCGCCAGCAGTCAAGTAAAACGGTTGGTCGGGTGTGAAGCTTTCTTT
. TRBJ1-4 TRBD1 TRBV5-5 CASSLTWGQGGEKLFF TGTGCCAGCAGCCTCACCTGGGGACAGGGTGGCGAAAAACTGTTTTTT
. TRBJ2-5 TRBD2 TRBV7-9 CASRGLRETQYF TGTGCCAGCAGGGGACTAAGAGAGACCCAGTACTTC
. TRBJ2-1 . TRBV25-1 CASSESGGPRYNEQFF TGTGCCAGCAGTGAATCCGGGGGTCCGCGGTACAATGAGCAGTTCTTC
. TRBJ1-6 . TRBV29-1 CSAVEGSRDSPLHF TGCAGCGCCGTGGAGGGTTCTAGGGATTCACCCCTCCACTTT
. TRBJ2-3 . TRBV7-6 CASSLARTDTDTQYF TGTGCCAGCAGCTTAGCTCGGACAGACACAGATACGCAGTATTTT